This T cell receptor beta chain comes out of a study of cytomegalovirus exposure and HLA in healthy donors. Primers included in the PCR were 60 Vbeta and 13 Jbeta primers. Method: immunoSEQ multiplex PCR; TCRdb's copy keeps in-frame clones and lacks some. The sample has about 180,000 clones; 70% to 80% are singletons. The CDR3 consists of 13 residues. Germline CDR1 is LNHNV and CDR2 is YYDKDF (reference sequence). Between the trimmed V and J ends, which lost 5 bases and 3 bases, there was a span of 11 bases. Material: PBMCs. The chain carries TRBV15 and TRBJ2-7; D is possibly TRBD2 (7 bases). The receptor was derived from a man between 18 and 29 years old in good health and CMV-seronegative. CDR3 sequence reads: CATSGGAGYEQYF. The CDR3 DNA is TGTGCCACCAGCGGGGGGGCTGGCTACGAGCAGTACTTC.